This T cell receptor beta chain was identified during a study of regulatory T cells in long-lasting Graves disease. Building the TCR beta libraries relied on iRepertoire HTBI primers, and CDR3 regions underwent Arm-PCR. TCRdb used MiXCR to reprocess the multiplex PCR reads, holding one entry per CDR3 protein. In the table there are some 370,000 distinct CDR3 sequences, 12% of which are singletons. Specified time point: newly diagnosed GD, antithyroid drugs for less than 3 months. RNA isolated from PBMCs was used to make the TCR library. By American Thyroid Association guidelines, Graves' disease was diagnosed in the cohort. This clonotype was observed many times. Its matching antigen is unknown. Study-wide results and limits: Persistent disease showed a preference for TRBV28, TRBJ1-2 and TRBJ2-5.

Germline V gene lookup returns CDR1 DFQATT and CDR2 SNEGSKA (reference sequence). The V segment lost 6 bases and the J segment 5 bases; nucleotides outside the gene matches: 12. The CDR3 totals 15 residues. These data were also reused for a study on T cells in Graves' hyperthyroidism and ophthalmopathy. That report adds: Together with thyroid ultrasound, orbital computed tomography, serum thyroxine and TRAb, clinical symptoms were used for diagnoses. A model built on 13 V-J features separated ophthalmopathy from stable hyperthyroidism.

The chain recombines TRBV20-1 with TRBJ1-1, with 10 bases that match TRBD1. The sample consisted of peripheral blood mononuclear cells (PBMCs), taken at new diagnosis, from a patient treated with antithyroid drugs. The clonotype comes from a woman between 18 and 29 years old with Graves disease. This chain's CDR3 is CSAAGDRGSRTEAFF. Here the CDR3 DNA reads TGCAGTGCAGCTGGGGACAGGGGATCACGGACTGAAGCTTTCTTT.